The sequence of this T cell receptor beta chain was determined in a study of blood T cells in healthy people across ages (dated by TCRdb to about 2015). Regarding the study in general: In model experiments, roughly one uniquely barcoded TCR beta cDNA molecule per two T cells was captured by template switching. Four age groups were formed from the donors: young (average about 17 years), middle-aged (just under 40), aged (about 62) and long-lived (around 82). The study measured age-related changes in TCR beta repertoire diversity using deep sequencing normalized with unique cDNA molecular identifiers. To avoid experimental bias, donors of different ages were distributed randomly across sequencing lanes. Two additional independent replicas of 1 million unique cDNA reads from the same blood draw were analyzed for two donors (one aged 18 to 30 and one aged 80 or older).

Library generation was performed with 5' RACE. The run used an Illumina HiSeq 2500. The second PCR ran for about 6 to 12 cycles and used a J-beta primer mix along with a sample-barcoded 5' primer. Each TCR beta cDNA molecule received a unique molecular identifier from a template-switch 5' adaptor carrying 12 random nucleotides. At least 2.5 million CDR3-containing paired-end reads were obtained from each sample. All of the RNA was converted into first-strand cDNA using the Mint cDNA synthesis kit, with a TRBC-specific oligonucleotide serving as the primer. Following uracil-DNA glycosylase treatment, a first 18-cycle PCR with universal primers M1SS and BC2_uni_R was performed on all cDNA. Regarding the original processing steps: For normalization, 1 million high-quality reads were randomly selected from each sample, with every read carrying a distinct molecular identifier. Reads with shared molecular identifiers were discarded instead of being binned into consensus sequences. MiTCR, set to a Q25 quality threshold and the strictest error-elimination algorithm, was used for CDR3 identification, clonotype clustering and error correction. A nonparametric unseen species model with Euler transformation was used to estimate lower-bound total TCR beta diversity. TCRdb reprocessing: public reads trimmed at Q25 with fastp, clones called with MiXCR, in-frame beta chains kept. Each record represents a unique CDR3 protein, reported with the most common genes and DNA among its rows. The V and J calls reflect TCRdb's pipeline rather than the authors' work. The sample table lists about 1.4 million distinct CDR3 sequences, approximately 59% of them with a count of one. The ten largest clones capture 5% to 7% of the sample.

The CDR3 sequence holds 16 residues, the cysteine and phenylalanine included. CDR3 DNA is the only sequence kept; it has 48 bases, read in frame from the first base. About this clonotype: Its antigen has not been determined. Germline and junction disagree at one end, which may indicate a read error.

Donors were 39 systemically healthy Caucasian individuals from Russia aged roughly 6 to 100 years. Each donor gave ten milliliters of peripheral blood, drawn into EDTA-treated Vacutainer tubes. Ficoll-Paque density-gradient centrifugation was used to isolate PBMCs, with at least 6.5 million obtained per sample. Total RNA was extracted from PBMCs with Trizol reagent, with at least 6 micrograms obtained per sample. For every donor, flow cytometry on a PBMC aliquot measured the percentage of naive CD45RAhigh/CD27high T cells. Study-wide conclusions, independent of this receptor: The percentage of naive T cells measured by flow cytometry correlated strongly with observed TCR beta diversity. As age increased, observed TCR beta diversity per million T cells dropped in a roughly linear way, and a significant reduction was already evident by age about 40. Estimates of total diversity from one million sequenced T cells were regarded as lower bounds and underestimates. Compared with the aged group, more naive CD4+ T cells, fewer expanded clones and increased TCR diversity were shown by the long-lived group, suggesting age selection. Because the CMV infection status of the donors was unknown, age-related changes in expanded clonotypes may potentially have been confounded. Because profiling used bulk unsorted PBMCs, naive and antigen-experienced compartments could not be compared conclusively.

The material sequenced was blood. The TCR comes from a man between 18 and 29 years old in good health. Recombination connected TRBV12-3 or TRBV12-4 to TRBJ2-7, and 9 bases in between align with TRBD1. The CDR3 protein sequence reads: CASSFLMGGQGYGQYF. The bases are TGTGCCAGCAGTTTCCTCATGGGGGGACAGGGCTACGGGCAGTACTTC.